This TCR beta chain derives from a study of T cell responses to AZD1222 COVID-19 vaccine. Study information: Second-dose timings of about 4 or about 12 weeks were pooled.

CDR1 is MNHNS and CDR2 is SASEGT in the germline V gene. The CDR3 extends over 14 amino acids. V was pared by 7 bases and J by 6 bases, with 4 bases of the junction left unmatched. The repertoire was sequenced with immunoSEQ multiplex PCR; TCRdb's copy has only in-frame clones and lacks some. Of about 150,000 clones in the sample, roughly 80% were seen once. The sequence derives from an adult in good health. The material was peripheral blood, obtained on day 0 of AZD1222 vaccination. This chain joins TRBV6-1 and TRBJ2-2; 11 bases match TRBD1. CDR3 in DNA: TGTGCCAGCATCCCGGGACAGGGGGCCGGGGAGCTGTTTTTT. This translates into CASIPGQGAGELFF.